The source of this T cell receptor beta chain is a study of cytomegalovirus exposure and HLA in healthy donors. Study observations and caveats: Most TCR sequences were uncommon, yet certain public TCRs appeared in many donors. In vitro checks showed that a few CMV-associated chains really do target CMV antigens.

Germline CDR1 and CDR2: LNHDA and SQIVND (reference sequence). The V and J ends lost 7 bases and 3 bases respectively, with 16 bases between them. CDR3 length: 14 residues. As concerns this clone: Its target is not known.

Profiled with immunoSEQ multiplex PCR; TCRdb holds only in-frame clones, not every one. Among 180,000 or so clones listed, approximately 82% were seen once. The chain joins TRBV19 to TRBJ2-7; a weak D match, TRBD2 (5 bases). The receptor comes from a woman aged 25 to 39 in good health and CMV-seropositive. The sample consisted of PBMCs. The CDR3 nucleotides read TGTGCCAGTAAGGAAGACGCGGGCTACTACGAGCAGTACTTC. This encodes CASKEDAGYYEQYF. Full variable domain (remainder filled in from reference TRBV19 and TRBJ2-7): DGGITQSPKYLFRKEGQNVTLSCEQNLNHDAMYWYRQDPGQGLRLIYYSQIVNDFQKGDIAEGYSVSREKKESFPLTVTSAQKNPTAFYLCASKEDAGYYEQYFGPGTRLTVT.